This T cell receptor (beta chain) stems from a study of tumor-infiltrating lymphocytes in primary liver carcinoma. Overall study: The study reported T1-T3 N0M0 tumors spanning 4.2 to 10 cm. There were roughly 3.5 to 8 million productive TCRbeta reads per sample, a yield similar across tissue types.

Germline values: CDR1 SEHNR, CDR2 FQNEAQ (reference sequence). This CDR3 comprises 13 residues. Synthesis of TCR beta cDNA was carried out from about 0.55 ug total RNA with a constant-region primer. A slightly modified ARM-PCR protocol with three nested multiplex PCR rounds produced these TCR beta libraries. TRBV1-TRBV30 forward primers paired with a C-beta reverse primer drove the first two PCR rounds, approximately 11 cycles each. TCRdb used MiXCR to reprocess the multiplex PCR reads, holding one entry per CDR3 protein. The sample gives 70,000 to 95,000 distinct CDR3 sequences, over 60% of which show up once; around a quarter is in the top ten. With respect to this clonotype: The antigen is unknown. This sequence may be a read error, since a much larger clone differs from it by one base.

Co-extracted RNA and DNA came from around 20-30 mg of unsorted bulk tissue. Broader study findings: Significantly larger top-250-clone fractions were found in tumors than in blood (p = 0.039). Only about 8-25% of top clones showed up in all five tumor regions.

This chain uses TRBV7-9 with TRBJ2-1, with D maybe TRBD1 (6 bases). The clonotype originates from a man aged 40-49 years with primary liver carcinoma and hepatitis B virus infection. Sequenced: liver tumor tissue from sampling region 4. Subset: tumor region T4, right-lateral pole. CDR3 loop: CANSSRSSQGKFF. In nucleotides, the CDR3 is TGTGCCAACAGCTCCCGGAGTTCCCAGGGGAAGTTCTTC.